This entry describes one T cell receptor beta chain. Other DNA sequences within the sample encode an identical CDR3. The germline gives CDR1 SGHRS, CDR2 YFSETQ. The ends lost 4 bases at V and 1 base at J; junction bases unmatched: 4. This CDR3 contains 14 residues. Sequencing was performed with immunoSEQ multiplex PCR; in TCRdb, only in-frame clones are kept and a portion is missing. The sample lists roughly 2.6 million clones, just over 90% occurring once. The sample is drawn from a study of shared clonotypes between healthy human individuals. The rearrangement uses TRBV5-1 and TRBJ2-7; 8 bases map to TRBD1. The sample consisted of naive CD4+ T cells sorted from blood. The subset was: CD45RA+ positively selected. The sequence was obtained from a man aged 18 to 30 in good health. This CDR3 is CASSPRTGSYEQYF. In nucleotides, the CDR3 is TGCGCCAGCAGCCCGAGGACAGGGTCCTACGAGCAGTACTTC.